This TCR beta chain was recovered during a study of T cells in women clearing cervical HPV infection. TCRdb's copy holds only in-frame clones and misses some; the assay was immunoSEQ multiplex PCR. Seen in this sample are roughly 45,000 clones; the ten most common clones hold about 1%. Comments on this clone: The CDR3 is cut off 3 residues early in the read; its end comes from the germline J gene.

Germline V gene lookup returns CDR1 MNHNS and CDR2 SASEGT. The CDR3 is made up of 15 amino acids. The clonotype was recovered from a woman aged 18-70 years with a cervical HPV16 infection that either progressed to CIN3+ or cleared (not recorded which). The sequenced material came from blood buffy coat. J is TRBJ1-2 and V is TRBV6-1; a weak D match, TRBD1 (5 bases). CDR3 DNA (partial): TGTGCCAGCAGTGAACAAGGGACTAGCCCCTACGAC. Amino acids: CASSEQGTSPYD. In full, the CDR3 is CASSEQGTSPYDYTF.